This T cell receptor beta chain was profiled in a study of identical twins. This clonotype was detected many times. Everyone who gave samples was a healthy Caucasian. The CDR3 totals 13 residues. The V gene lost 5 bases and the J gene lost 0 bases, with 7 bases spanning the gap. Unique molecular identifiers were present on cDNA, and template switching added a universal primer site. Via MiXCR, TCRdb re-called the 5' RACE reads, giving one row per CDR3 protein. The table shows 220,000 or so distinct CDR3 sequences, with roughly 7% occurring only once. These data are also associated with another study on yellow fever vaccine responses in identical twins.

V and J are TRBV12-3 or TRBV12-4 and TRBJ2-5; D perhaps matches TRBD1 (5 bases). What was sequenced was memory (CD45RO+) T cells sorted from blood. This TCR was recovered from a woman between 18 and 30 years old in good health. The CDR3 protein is CASSQGYQETQYF. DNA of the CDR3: TGTGCCAGCAGTCAGGGTTACCAAGAGACCCAGTACTTC.